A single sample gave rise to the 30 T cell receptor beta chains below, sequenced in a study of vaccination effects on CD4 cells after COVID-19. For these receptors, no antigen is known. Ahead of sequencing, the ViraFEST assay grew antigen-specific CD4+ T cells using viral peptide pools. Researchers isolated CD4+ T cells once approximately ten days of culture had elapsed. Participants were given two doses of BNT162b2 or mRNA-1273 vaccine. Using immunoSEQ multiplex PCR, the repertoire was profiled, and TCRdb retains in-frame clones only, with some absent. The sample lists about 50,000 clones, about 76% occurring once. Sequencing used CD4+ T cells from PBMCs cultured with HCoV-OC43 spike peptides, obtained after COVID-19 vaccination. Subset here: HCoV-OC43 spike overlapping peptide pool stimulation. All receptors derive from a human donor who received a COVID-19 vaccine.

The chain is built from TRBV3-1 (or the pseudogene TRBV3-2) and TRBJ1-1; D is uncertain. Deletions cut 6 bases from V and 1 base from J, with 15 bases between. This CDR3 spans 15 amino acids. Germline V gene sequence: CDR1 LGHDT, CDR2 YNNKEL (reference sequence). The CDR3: CASSPGSFQNTEAFF. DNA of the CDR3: TGTGCCAGCAGTCCAGGTTCGTTTCAGAACACTGAAGCTTTCTTT.

The CDR3 region is CSASLNTEAFF. In nucleotides, the CDR3 is TGCAGTGCTTCGTTGAACACTGAAGCTTTCTTT. The chain combines TRBV20-1 with TRBJ1-1; the D is unclear. The V end lost 5 bases, the J end lost 0 bases, and 4 bases lay between the germline ends. This CDR3 spans 11 amino acids. The V gene's germline CDR1 is DFQATT and CDR2 SNEGSKA (reference sequence).

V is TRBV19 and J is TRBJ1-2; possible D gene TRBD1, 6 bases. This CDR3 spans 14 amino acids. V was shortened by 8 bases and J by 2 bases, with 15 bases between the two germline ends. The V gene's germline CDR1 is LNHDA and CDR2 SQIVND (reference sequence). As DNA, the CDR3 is TGTGCCAGTCGCAAGCAGGGGACAAACTATGGCTACACCTTC. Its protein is CASRKQGTNYGYTF.

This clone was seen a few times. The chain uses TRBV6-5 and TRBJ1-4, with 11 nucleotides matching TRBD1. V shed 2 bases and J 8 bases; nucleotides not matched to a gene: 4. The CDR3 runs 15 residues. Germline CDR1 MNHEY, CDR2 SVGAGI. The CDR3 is CASSYSGTGGEKLFF. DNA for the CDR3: TGTGCCAGCAGTTACAGTGGGACAGGGGGAGAAAAACTGTTTTTT.

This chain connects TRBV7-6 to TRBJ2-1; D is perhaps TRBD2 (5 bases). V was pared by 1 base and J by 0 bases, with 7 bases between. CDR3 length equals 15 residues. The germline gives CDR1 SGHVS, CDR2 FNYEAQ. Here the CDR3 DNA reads TGTGCCAGCAGCTTAGGCGGAGGCTCCTACAATGAGCAGTTCTTC. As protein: CASSLGGGSYNEQFF.

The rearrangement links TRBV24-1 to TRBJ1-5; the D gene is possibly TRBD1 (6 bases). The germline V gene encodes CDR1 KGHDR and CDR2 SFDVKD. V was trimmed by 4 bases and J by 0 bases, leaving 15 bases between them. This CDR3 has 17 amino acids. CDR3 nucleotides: TGTGCCACCAGTGAAGGGACATCCTTTTTTAGCAATCAGCCCCAGCATTTT. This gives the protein CATSEGTSFFSNQPQHF.

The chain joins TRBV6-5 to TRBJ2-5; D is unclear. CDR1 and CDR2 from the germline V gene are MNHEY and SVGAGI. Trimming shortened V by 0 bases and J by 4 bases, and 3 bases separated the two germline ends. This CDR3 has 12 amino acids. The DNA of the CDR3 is TGTGCCAGCAGTTACTCGAGAGAGACCCAGTACTTC. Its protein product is CASSYSRETQYF.

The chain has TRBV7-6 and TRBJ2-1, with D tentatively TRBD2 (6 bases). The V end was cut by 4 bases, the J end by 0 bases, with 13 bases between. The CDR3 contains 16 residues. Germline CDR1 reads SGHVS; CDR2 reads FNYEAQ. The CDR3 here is CASSSLAVSSYNEQFF. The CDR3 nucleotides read TGTGCCAGCAGCTCATTAGCGGTAAGCTCCTACAATGAGCAGTTCTTC.

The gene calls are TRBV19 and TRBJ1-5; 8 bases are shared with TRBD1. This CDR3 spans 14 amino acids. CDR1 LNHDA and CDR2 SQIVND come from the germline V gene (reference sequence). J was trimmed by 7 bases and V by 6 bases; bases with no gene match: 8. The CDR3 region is CASRSTGVKQPQHF. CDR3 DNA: TGTGCCAGTAGGTCGACAGGGGTGAAGCAGCCCCAGCATTTT.

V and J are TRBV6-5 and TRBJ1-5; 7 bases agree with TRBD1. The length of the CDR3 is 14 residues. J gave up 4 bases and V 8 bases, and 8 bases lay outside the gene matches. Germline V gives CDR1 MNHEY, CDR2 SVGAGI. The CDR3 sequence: CASRDQGENQPQHF. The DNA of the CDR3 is TGTGCCAGCCGAGATCAGGGGGAAAATCAGCCCCAGCATTTT.

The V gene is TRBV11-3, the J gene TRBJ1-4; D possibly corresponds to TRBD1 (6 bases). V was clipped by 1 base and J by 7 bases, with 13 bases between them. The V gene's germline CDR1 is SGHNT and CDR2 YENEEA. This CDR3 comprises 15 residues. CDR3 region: CASSLGQAGGEKLFF. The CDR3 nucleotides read TGTGCCAGCAGCTTAGGACAGGCTGGGGGTGAAAAACTGTTTTTT.

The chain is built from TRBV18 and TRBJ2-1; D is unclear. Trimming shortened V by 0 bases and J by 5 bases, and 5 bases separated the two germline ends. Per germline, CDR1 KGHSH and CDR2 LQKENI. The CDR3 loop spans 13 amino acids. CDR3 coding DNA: TGTGCCAGCTCACCACCCGGAGACAATGAGCAGTTCTTC. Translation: CASSPPGDNEQFF.

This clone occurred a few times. DNA for the CDR3: TGCGCCAGCAGCGAAGGACAGGGTCCCAATGAGCAGTTCTTC. This codes for CASSEGQGPNEQFF. The chain joins TRBV5-1 to TRBJ2-1; 8 positions match TRBD1. Trimming took 4 bases from V and 6 from J; bases not matched to a gene: 6. The CDR3 spans 14 residues. Germline CDR1 SGHRS, CDR2 YFSETQ.

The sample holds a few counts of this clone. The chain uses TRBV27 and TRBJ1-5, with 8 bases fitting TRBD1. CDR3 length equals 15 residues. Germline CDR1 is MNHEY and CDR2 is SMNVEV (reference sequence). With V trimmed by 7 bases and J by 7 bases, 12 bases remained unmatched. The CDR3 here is CASKTNRGVSQPQHF. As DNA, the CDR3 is TGTGCCAGCAAAACTAACAGGGGGGTGTCGCAGCCCCAGCATTTT.

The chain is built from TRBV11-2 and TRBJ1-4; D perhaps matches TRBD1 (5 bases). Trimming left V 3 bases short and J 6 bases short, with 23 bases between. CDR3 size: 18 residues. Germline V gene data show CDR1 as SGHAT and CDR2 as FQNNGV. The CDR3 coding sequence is TGTGCCAGCAGCTTCGGGCTCCCGAGACGGGGAGGGGATGAAAAACTGTTTTTT. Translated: CASSFGLPRRGGDEKLFF.

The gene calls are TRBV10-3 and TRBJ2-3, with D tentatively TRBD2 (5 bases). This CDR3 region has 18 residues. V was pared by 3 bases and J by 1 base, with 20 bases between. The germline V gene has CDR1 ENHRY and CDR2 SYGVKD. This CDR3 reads CAISDHRPQTRGTDTQYF. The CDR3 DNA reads TGTGCCATCAGTGACCACAGACCACAGACGAGGGGCACAGATACGCAGTATTTT.

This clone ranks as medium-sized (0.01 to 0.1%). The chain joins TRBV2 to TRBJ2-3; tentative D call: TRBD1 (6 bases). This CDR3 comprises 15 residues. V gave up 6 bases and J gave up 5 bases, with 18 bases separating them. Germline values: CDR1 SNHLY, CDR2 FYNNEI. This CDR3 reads CASSNQGRSGDTQYF. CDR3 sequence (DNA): TGTGCCAGCAGCAATCAGGGGCGGTCTGGAGATACGCAGTATTTT.

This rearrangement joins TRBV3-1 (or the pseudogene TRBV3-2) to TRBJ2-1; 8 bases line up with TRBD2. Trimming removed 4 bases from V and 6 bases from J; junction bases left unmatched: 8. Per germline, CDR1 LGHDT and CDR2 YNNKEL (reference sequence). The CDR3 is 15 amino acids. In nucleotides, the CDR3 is TGTGCCAGCAGCCCCCAGGGACTAGTCATCAATGAGCAGTTCTTC. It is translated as CASSPQGLVINEQFF.

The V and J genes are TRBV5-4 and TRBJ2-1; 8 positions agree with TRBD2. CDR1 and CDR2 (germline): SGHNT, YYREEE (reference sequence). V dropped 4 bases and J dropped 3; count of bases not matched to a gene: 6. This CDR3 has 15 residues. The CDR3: CASSTGLASYNEQFF. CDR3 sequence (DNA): TGTGCCAGCAGCACAGGACTAGCTAGCTACAATGAGCAGTTCTTC.

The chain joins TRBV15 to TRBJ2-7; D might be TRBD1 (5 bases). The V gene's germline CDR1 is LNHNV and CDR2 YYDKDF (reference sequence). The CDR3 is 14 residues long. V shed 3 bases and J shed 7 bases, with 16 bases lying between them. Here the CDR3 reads CATSRDGEKGEQYF. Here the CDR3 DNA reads TGTGCCACCAGCAGGGACGGCGAGAAGGGGGAGCAGTACTTC.

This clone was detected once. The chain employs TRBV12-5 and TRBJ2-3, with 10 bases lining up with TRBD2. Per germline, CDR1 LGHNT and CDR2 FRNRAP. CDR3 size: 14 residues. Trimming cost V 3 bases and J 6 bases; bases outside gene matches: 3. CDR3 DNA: TGTGCTAGTGGTTTTGAGCGGGGGGGGGATACGCAGTATTTT. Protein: CASGFERGGDTQYF.

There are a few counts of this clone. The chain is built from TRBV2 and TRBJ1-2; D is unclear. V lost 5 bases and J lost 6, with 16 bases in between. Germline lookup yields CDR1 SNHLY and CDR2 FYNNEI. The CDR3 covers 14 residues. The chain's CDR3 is CASSLGFSWNGYTF. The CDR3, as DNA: TGTGCCAGCAGTTTGGGGTTCTCCTGGAATGGCTACACCTTC.

The CDR3 DNA reads TGCAGTGCCAGTTCCACAGGGTTGGCTAACTATGGCTACACCTTC. This gives the protein CSASSTGLANYGYTF. The chain recombines TRBV20-1 with TRBJ1-2; D may be TRBD1 (6 bases). CDR1 DFQATT and CDR2 SNEGSKA come from the germline V gene (reference sequence). The CDR3 is 15 amino acids. Trimming left V 6 bases short and J 0 bases short, with 17 bases between.

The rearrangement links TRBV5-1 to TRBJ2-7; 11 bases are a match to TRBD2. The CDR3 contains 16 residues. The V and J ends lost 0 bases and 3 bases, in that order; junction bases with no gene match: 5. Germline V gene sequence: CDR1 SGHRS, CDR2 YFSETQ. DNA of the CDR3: TGCGCCAGCAGCTTGGGTACTAGCGGGGGAGACTACGAGCAGTACTTC. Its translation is CASSLGTSGGDYEQYF.

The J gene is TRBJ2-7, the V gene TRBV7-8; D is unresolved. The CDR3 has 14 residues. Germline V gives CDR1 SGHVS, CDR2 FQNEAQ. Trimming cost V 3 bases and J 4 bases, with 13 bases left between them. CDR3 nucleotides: TGTGCCAGCAGCTTCGGACGGACGGAATACGAGCAGTACTTC. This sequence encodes CASSFGRTEYEQYF.

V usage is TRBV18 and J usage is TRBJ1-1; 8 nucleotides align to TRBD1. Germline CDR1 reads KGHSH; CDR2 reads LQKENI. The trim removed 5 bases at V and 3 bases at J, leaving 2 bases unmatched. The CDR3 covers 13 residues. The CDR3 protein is CASSATGDTEAFF. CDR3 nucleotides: TGTGCCAGCTCAGCGACAGGGGACACTGAAGCTTTCTTT.

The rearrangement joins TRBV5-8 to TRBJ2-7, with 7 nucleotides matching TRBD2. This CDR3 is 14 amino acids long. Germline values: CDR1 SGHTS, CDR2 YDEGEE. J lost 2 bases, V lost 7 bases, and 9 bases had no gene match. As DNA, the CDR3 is TGTGCCAGCCCCATCGGACGGGGGGCCTACGAGCAGTACTTC. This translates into CASPIGRGAYEQYF.

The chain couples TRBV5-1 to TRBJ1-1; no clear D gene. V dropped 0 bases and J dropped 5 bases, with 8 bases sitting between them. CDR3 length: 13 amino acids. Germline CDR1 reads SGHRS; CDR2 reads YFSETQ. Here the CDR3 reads CASSLDRKTEAFF. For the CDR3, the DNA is TGCGCCAGCAGCTTGGACAGAAAGACTGAAGCTTTCTTT.

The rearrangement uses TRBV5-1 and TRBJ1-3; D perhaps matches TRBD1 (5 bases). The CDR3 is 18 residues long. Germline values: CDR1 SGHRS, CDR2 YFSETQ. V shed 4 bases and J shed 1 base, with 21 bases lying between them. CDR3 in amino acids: CASSHGRKGVGSGNTIYF. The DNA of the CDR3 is TGCGCCAGCAGCCACGGACGGAAAGGGGTAGGGTCTGGAAACACCATATATTTT.

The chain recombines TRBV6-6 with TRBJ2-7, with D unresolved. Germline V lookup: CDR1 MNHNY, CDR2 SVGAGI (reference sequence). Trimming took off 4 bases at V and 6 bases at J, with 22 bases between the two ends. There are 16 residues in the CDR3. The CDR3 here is CASSSSGLTPSGEQYF. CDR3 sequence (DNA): TGTGCCAGCAGTTCCTCCGGTTTGACTCCATCGGGCGAGCAGTACTTC.